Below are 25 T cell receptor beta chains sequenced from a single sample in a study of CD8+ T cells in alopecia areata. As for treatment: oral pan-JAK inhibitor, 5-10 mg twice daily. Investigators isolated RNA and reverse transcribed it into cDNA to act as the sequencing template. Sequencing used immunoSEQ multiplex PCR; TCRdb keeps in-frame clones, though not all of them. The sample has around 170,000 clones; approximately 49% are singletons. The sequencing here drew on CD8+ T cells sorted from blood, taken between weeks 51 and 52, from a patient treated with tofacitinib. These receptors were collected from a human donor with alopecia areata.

CDR3 residues: CASNGGTYNEQFF. The CDR3 bases are TGTGCCAGCAACGGGGGTACCTACAATGAGCAGTTCTTC. The genes are TRBV2 and TRBJ2-1; D may be TRBD2 (6 bases). CDR1 and CDR2 (germline): SNHLY, FYNNEI. Trimming took 7 bases from V and 2 from J, leaving 9 bases between them. The CDR3 is 13 amino acids. The whole variable domain, filled in from reference TRBV2 and TRBJ2-1, reads EPEVTQTPSHQVTQMGQEVILRCVPISNHLYFYWYRQILGQKVEFLVSFYNNEISEKSEIFDDQFSVERPDGSNFTLKIRSTKLEDSAMYFCASNGGTYNEQFFGPGTRLTVL.

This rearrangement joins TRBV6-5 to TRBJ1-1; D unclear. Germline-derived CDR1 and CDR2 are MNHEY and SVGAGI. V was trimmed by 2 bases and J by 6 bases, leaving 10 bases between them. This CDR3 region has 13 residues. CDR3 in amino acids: CASSYALGAEAFF. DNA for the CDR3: TGTGCCAGCAGTTACGCCCTGGGCGCTGAAGCTTTCTTT.

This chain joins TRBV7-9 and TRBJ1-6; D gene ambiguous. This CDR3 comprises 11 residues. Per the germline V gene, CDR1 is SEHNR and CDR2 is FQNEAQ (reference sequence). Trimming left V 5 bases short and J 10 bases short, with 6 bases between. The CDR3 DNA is TGTGCCAGCAGCCCGGGATCACCCCTCCACTTT. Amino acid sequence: CASSPGSPLHF.

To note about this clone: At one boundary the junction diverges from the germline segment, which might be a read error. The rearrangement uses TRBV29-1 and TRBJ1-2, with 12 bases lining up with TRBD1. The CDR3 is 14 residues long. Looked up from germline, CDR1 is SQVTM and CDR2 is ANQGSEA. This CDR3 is CSVEGTGGRHGYTF. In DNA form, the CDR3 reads TGCAGCGTCGAAGGGACAGGGGGCCGTCATGGCTACACCTTC.

CDR3: CASSLARQGREFF. CDR3 nucleotide sequence: TGTGCCAGCAGCTTAGCCCGACAGGGACGGGAGTTCTTC. V gene TRBV7-2 combines with J gene TRBJ2-1; 7 bases are a match to TRBD1. The CDR3 extends over 13 amino acids. The V segment lost 0 bases and the J segment 14 bases; nucleotides outside the gene matches: 7. CDR1 is SGHTA, CDR2 FQGNSA, per germline.

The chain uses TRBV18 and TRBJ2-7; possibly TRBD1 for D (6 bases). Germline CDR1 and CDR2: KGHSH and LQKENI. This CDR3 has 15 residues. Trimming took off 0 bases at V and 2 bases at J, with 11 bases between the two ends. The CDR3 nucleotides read TGTGCCAGCTCACCACCGGACAGTCTTACCTACGAGCAGTACTTC. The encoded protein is CASSPPDSLTYEQYF. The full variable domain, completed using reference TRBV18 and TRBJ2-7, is NAGVMQNPRHLVRRRGQEARLRCSPMKGHSHVYWYRQLPEEGLKFMVYLQKENIIDESGMPKERFSAEFPKEGPSILRIQQVVRGDSAAYFCASSPPDSLTYEQYFGPGTRLTVT.

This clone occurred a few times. In nucleotides, the CDR3 is TGTGCCATCAGCGTTTTCGGGGGCTACAATGAGCAGTTCTTC. Residues: CAISVFGGYNEQFF. The rearrangement joins TRBV10-3 to TRBJ2-1, with D perhaps matching TRBD2 (6 bases). The CDR3 sequence is 14 residues long. V lost 6 bases, J lost 3 bases, and 12 bases lay in between. Looked up from germline, CDR1 is ENHRY and CDR2 is SYGVKD.

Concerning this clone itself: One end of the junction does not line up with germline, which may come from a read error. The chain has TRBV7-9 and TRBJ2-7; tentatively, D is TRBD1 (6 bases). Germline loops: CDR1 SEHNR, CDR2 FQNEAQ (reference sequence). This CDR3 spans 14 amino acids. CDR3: CASSNPWDNYEQYF. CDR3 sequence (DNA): TGTGCTAGCAGCAACCCCTGGGACAACTACGAGCAGTACTTC.

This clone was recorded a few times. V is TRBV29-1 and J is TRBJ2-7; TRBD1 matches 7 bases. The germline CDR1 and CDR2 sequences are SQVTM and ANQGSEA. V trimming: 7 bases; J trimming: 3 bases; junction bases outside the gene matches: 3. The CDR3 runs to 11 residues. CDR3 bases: TGCAGCGCCGGGACAGTCTACGAGCAGTACTTC. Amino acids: CSAGTVYEQYF.

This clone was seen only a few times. The CDR3: CASSFYKTYEQYF. As DNA, the CDR3 is TGTGCCAGCAGTTTTTACAAGACGTACGAGCAGTACTTC. This chain links TRBV27 with TRBJ2-7; D unresolved. The CDR3 is 13 amino acids. Germline V CDR1 and CDR2: MNHEY, SMNVEV (reference sequence). The V and J ends lost 3 bases and 4 bases respectively, with 10 bases between them.

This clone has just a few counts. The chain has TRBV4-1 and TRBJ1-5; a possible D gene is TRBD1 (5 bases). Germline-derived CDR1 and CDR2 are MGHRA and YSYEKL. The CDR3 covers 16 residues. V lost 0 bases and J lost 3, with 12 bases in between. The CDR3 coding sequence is TGCGCCAGCAGCCAAGATCAAACAGGCTACAATCAGCCCCAGCATTTT. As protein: CASSQDQTGYNQPQHF.

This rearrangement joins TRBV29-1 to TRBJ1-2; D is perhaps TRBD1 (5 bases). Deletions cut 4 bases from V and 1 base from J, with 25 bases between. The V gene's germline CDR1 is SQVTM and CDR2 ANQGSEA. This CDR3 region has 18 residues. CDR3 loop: CSVGQRDHPPPYNYGYTF. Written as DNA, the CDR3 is TGCAGCGTTGGACAGCGGGACCATCCCCCACCGTATAACTATGGCTACACCTTC.

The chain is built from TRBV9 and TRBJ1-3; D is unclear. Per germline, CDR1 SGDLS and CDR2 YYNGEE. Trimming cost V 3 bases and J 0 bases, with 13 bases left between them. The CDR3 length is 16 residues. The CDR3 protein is CASSANSGYSGNTIYF. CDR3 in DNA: TGTGCCAGCAGCGCCAACAGCGGCTACTCTGGAAACACCATATATTTT.

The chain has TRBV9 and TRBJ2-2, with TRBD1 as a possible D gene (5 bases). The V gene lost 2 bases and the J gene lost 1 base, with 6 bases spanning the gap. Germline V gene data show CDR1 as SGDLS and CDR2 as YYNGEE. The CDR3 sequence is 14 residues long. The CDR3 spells CASSVTGNTGELFF. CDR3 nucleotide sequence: TGTGCCAGCAGCGTCACAGGGAACACCGGGGAGCTGTTTTTT.

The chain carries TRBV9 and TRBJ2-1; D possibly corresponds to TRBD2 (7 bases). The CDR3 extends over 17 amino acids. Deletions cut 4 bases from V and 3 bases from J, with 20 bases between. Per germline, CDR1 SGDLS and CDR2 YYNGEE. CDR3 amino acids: CASSPGGTGTHYNEQFF. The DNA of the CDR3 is TGTGCCAGCAGCCCCGGGGGGACCGGGACACACTACAATGAGCAGTTCTTC. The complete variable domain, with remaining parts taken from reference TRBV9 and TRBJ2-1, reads DSGVTQTPKHLITATGQRVTLRCSPRSGDLSVYWYQQSLDQGLQFLIQYYNGEERAKGNILERFSAQQFPDLHSELNLSSLELGDSALYFCASSPGGTGTHYNEQFFGPGTRLTVL.

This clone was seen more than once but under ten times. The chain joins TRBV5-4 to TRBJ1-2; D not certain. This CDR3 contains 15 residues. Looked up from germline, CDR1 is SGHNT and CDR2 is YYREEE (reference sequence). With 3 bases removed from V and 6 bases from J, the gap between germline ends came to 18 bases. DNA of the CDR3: TGTGCCAGCAGCTGGGATCATTCGGGATCGGATGGCTACACCTTC. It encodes CASSWDHSGSDGYTF.

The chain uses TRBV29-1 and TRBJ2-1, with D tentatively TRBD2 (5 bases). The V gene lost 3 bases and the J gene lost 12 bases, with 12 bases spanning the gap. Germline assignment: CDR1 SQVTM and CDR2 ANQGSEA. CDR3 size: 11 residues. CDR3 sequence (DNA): TGCAGCGTTGAGAGCGGACGAAGGCAGTTCTTC. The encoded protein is CSVESGRRQFF.

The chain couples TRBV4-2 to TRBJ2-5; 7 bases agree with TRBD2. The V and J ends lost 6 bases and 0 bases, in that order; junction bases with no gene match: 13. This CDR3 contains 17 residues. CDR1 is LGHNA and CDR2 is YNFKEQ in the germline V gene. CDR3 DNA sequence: TGTGCCAGCAGGCCAAGAATGCGGGGGAGCTACCAAGAGACCCAGTACTTC. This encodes CASRPRMRGSYQETQYF.

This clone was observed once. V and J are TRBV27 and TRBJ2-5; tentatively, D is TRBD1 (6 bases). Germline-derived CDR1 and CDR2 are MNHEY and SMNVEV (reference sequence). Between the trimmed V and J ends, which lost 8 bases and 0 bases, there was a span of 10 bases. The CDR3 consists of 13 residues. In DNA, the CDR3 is TGTGCCAGCGGTGAGGGGGACCAAGAGACCCAGTACTTC. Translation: CASGEGDQETQYF.

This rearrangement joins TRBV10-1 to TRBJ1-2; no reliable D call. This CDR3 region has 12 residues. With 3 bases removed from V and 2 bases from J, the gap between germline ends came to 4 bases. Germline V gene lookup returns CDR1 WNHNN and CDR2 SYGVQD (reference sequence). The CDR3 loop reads CASSDTNYGYTF. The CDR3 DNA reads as TGCGCCAGCAGTGACACCAACTATGGCTACACCTTC.

DNA of the CDR3: TGTGCCAGCAGCTTAGCGGAATCCGGCTACGAGCAGTACTTC. Encoded protein: CASSLAESGYEQYF. This rearrangement joins TRBV7-8 to TRBJ2-7; no clear D gene. With 0 bases removed from V and 3 bases from J, the gap between germline ends came to 9 bases. Germline CDR1 and CDR2: SGHVS and FQNEAQ. This CDR3 is built from 14 residues.

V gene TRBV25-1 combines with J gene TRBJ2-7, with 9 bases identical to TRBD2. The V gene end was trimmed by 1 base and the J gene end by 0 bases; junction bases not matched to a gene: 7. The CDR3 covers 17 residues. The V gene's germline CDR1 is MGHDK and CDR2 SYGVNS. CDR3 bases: TGTGCCAGCAGTGAATTGGGTAGCGGGGGTTTCTCCTACGAGCAGTACTTC. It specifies CASSELGSGGFSYEQYF.

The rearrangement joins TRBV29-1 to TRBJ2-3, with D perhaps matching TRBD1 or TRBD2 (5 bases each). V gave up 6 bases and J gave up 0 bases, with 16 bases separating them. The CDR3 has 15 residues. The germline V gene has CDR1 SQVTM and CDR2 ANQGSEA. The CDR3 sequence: CSVLGTTESTDTQYF. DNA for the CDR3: TGCAGCGTCCTAGGGACCACCGAAAGCACAGATACGCAGTATTTT.

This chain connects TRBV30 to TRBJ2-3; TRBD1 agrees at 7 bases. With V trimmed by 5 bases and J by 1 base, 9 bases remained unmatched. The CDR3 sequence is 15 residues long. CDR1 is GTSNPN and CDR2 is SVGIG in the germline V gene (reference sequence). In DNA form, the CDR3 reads TGTGCCTGGGACAGGGTCGGGGCCGGCACAGATACGCAGTATTTT. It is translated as CAWDRVGAGTDTQYF.

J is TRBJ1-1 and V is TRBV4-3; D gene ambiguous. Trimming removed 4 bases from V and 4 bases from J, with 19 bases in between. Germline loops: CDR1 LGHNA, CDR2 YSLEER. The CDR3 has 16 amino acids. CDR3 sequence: CASSPRLYDGRTEAFF. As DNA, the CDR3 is TGCGCCAGCAGCCCAAGACTATACGACGGCCGCACTGAAGCTTTCTTT.